This T cell receptor (delta chain) came from a study of gamma-delta chains in newborns, infants, children. Study-wide context: Microbial exposure reportedly drives polyclonal innate γδ T cell expansion after birth.

TCRdb reanalyzed the reads using CATT. This table has thousands of delta-chain clones, less than 7% appearing once. CDR1 is GEAIGNYY, CDR2 EKD, per germline. Unmatched junction bases numbered 7, after V lost 5 bases and J lost 0 bases. The CDR3 loop spans 18 amino acids. V usage is TRDV2 and J usage is TRDJ3; 9 bases map to TRDD3. This clonotype was obtained from a child who was a newborn, infant or young child, either healthy, febrile or measles-vaccinated (not recorded which). The sample was blood. Here the CDR3 DNA reads TGTGCCTGTGGCAAAATACTGGGGGACTCCTGGGACACCCGACAGATGTTTTTC. This gives the protein CACGKILGDSWDTRQMFF.